The 31 T cell receptor beta chains presented below share a single source sample, sequenced in a study of cytomegalovirus exposure and HLA in healthy donors. The assay was immunoSEQ multiplex PCR, and TCRdb's table has in-frame clones only and misses some. The sample holds about 250,000 clones, about 90% seen once. Sequencing was done on a sample of PBMCs. The receptors stem from a man younger than 35 in good health and CMV-seropositive.

The chain combines TRBV5-4 with TRBJ2-5; 7 positions agree with TRBD1. The CDR3 is 15 residues long. V shed 3 bases and J 4 bases; nucleotides not matched to a gene: 9. Looked up from germline, CDR1 is SGHNT and CDR2 is YYREEE (reference sequence). CDR3 nucleotide sequence: TGTGCCAGCAGCTCTAGGGTGGGACAGCGAGAGACCCAGTACTTC. Translation: CASSSRVGQRETQYF.

This chain uses TRBV30 with TRBJ2-3, with 10 positions matching TRBD2. Germline-derived CDR1 and CDR2 are GTSNPN and SVGIG (reference sequence). V lost 0 bases and J lost 5; bases outside the gene matches: 14. The length of the CDR3 is 18 residues. CDR3 sequence reads: CAWSVFVGLAPAGDTQYF. The CDR3 bases are TGTGCCTGGAGTGTGTTCGTGGGACTAGCGCCGGCAGGAGATACGCAGTATTTT. Looking up the rest from reference TRBV30 and TRBJ2-3 gives the full variable domain: SQTIHQWPATLVQPVGSPLSLECTVEGTSNPNLYWYRQAAGRGLQLLFYSVGIGQISSEVPQNLSASRPQDRQFILSSKKLLLSDSGFYLCAWSVFVGLAPAGDTQYFGPGTRLTVL.

V is TRBV6-5 and J is TRBJ1-4; D is possibly TRBD1 (5 bases). Germline V gene data show CDR1 as MNHEY and CDR2 as SVGAGI. This CDR3 region has 14 residues. Trimming took off 8 bases at V and 8 bases at J, with 18 bases between the two ends. CDR3 sequence: CASSATALREKLFF. The CDR3 DNA sequence: TGTGCCAGCTCGGCGACAGCCCTTCGGGAAAAACTGTTTTTT.

This clone showed up just a few times. This CDR3 is CASSQSDGQPGNTIYF. The CDR3 DNA reads as TGCGCCAGCAGCCAATCAGACGGTCAACCTGGAAACACCATATATTTT. V and J are TRBV4-1 and TRBJ1-3; no definite D call. The CDR3 totals 16 residues. V was trimmed by 2 bases and J by 2 bases, leaving 13 bases between them. Per the germline V gene, CDR1 is MGHRA and CDR2 is YSYEKL.

The chain joins TRBV15 to TRBJ2-6; D gene ambiguous. The CDR3 contains 15 residues. Germline CDR1 reads LNHNV; CDR2 reads YYDKDF (reference sequence). The V end lost 3 bases, the J end lost 0 bases, and 6 bases lay between the germline ends. CDR3 loop: CATSSLGSGANVLTF. As DNA, the CDR3 is TGTGCCACCAGCAGTTTGGGCTCTGGGGCCAACGTCCTGACTTTC.

This chain connects TRBV7-9 to TRBJ1-1; D is uncertain. Trimming stripped 5 bases from V and 6 bases from J, with 10 bases between. Germline values: CDR1 SEHNR, CDR2 FQNEAQ (reference sequence). This CDR3 contains 12 residues. The CDR3 region is CASSGLIAEAFF. CDR3 coding DNA: TGTGCCAGCAGCGGTCTGATTGCTGAAGCTTTCTTT. Together with reference TRBV7-9 and TRBJ1-1, the CDR3 gives the full variable domain: DTGVSQNPRHKITKRGQNVTFRCDPISEHNRLYWYRQTLGQGPEFLTYFQNEAQLEKSRLLSDRFSAERPKGSFSTLEIQRTEQGDSAMYLCASSGLIAEAFFGQGTRLTVV.

The V gene is TRBV7-9, the J gene TRBJ1-4; D is unclear. The germline gives CDR1 SEHNR, CDR2 FQNEAQ (reference sequence). V was trimmed by 2 bases and J by 0 bases, leaving 13 bases between them. The CDR3 runs to 17 residues. The CDR3 coding sequence is TGTGCCAGCAGCTTACCGCGGGGATCTTCAACTAATGAAAAACTGTTTTTT. The encoded protein is CASSLPRGSSTNEKLFF.

The chain couples TRBV4-1 to TRBJ2-3; possibly TRBD1 for D (5 bases). The CDR3 contains 19 residues. CDR1 MGHRA and CDR2 YSYEKL come from the germline V gene. V lost 5 bases to trimming and J lost 5 bases, with 29 bases between them. CDR3 residues: CASSSKVLELSTRGDTQYF. Here the CDR3 DNA reads TGCGCCAGCAGCTCCAAGGTCTTGGAACTTAGCACAAGGGGAGATACGCAGTATTTT.

This rearrangement joins TRBV4-1 to TRBJ1-1, with D possibly matching TRBD1 (6 bases). The ends were cut back, 4 bases at V and 8 bases at J, with 23 bases in the middle. The germline gives CDR1 MGHRA, CDR2 YSYEKL. This CDR3 has 16 residues. The CDR3 reads CASSRSTQGQGKEAFF. The CDR3 DNA is TGCGCCAGCAGCCGTAGTACACAGGGTCAAGGTAAGGAAGCTTTCTTT.

This chain connects TRBV18 to TRBJ2-5; 7 bases fit TRBD2. The CDR3 sequence is 16 residues long. With 3 bases clipped from V and 4 bases from J, the junction kept 11 bases outside the gene matches. Germline CDR1 KGHSH, CDR2 LQKENI. The CDR3 region is CASSPTRTSTTETQYF. CDR3 DNA sequence: TGTGCCAGCTCACCGACCCGGACTAGTACAACAGAGACCCAGTACTTC.

The V and J genes are TRBV7-7 and TRBJ2-1; possibly TRBD1 or TRBD2 for D (5 bases each). The germline CDR1 and CDR2 sequences are SSHAT and FNYEAQ (reference sequence). This CDR3 spans 15 amino acids. The V end lost 6 bases, the J end lost 5 bases, and 17 bases lay between the germline ends. CDR3 residues: CASSRGLARNNEQFF. The CDR3 DNA is TGTGCCAGCAGTAGGGGATTAGCGCGAAACAATGAGCAGTTCTTC.

This sequence joins TRBV7-9 and TRBJ2-7, with TRBD2 identical over 12 bases. V was pared by 5 bases and J by 4 bases, with 18 bases of the junction left unmatched. This CDR3 is built from 19 residues. Germline V CDR1 and CDR2: SEHNR, FQNEAQ (reference sequence). CDR3 nucleotides: TGTGCCAGCAGCACCCGAGCCCCCCTTCTAGCGGGAGGGCGGTACGAGCAGTACTTC. This translates into CASSTRAPLLAGGRYEQYF.

The genes are TRBV10-3 and TRBJ2-3; 10 bases align to TRBD2. This CDR3 is 18 amino acids long. CDR1 is ENHRY, CDR2 SYGVKD, per germline. With V trimmed by 3 bases and J by 0 bases, 9 bases remained unmatched. CDR3 coding DNA: TGTGCCATCAGTGAATTCCTAGCGGGGGACTCAAGCACAGATACGCAGTATTTT. Translating it yields CAISEFLAGDSSTDTQYF.

The genes are TRBV25-1 and TRBJ2-1, with D tentatively TRBD1 (5 bases). V lost 5 bases and J lost 6, with 17 bases in between. This CDR3 contains 15 residues. Germline values: CDR1 MGHDK, CDR2 SYGVNS. The CDR3 region has the DNA TGTGCCAGCAGTCCCCCCCCCAGGGTAGGCAATGAGCAGTTCTTC. This translates into CASSPPPRVGNEQFF.

The chain recombines TRBV9 with TRBJ2-7; D is ambiguous. V gave up 0 bases and J gave up 5 bases, with 15 bases separating them. This CDR3 comprises 15 residues. Per germline, CDR1 SGDLS and CDR2 YYNGEE. The CDR3 coding sequence is TGTGCCAGCAGCGTAGATTTTTCCTTTAGCAACGAGCAGTACTTC. It codes for CASSVDFSFSNEQYF.

This chain uses TRBV10-3 with TRBJ2-7, with D unclear. Trimming stripped 4 bases from V and 1 base from J, with 8 bases between. This CDR3 comprises 13 residues. The V gene's germline CDR1 is ENHRY and CDR2 SYGVKD. As DNA, the CDR3 is TGTGCCATCAGTGGCCCGGAATCCTACGAGCAGTACTTC. It codes for CAISGPESYEQYF.

The CDR3 nucleotides read TGTGCCAGCAGCTCCGGACGGAACTCTGGAAACACCATATATTTT. It codes for CASSSGRNSGNTIYF. The chain recombines TRBV11-3 with TRBJ1-3, with D hard to call. Looked up from germline, CDR1 is SGHNT and CDR2 is YENEEA. V was pared by 4 bases and J by 0 bases, with 10 bases between. The CDR3 spans 15 residues.

The rearrangement links TRBV25-1 to TRBJ1-1; weak D call: TRBD1 (6 bases). Trimming took off 5 bases at V and 11 bases at J, with 15 bases between the two ends. CDR1 and CDR2 from the germline V gene are MGHDK and SYGVNS. The CDR3 totals 12 residues. CDR3 residues: CASSSGADSAFF. Here the CDR3 DNA reads TGTGCCAGCAGTTCAGGGGCCGACTCGGCTTTCTTT.

J is TRBJ2-7 and V is TRBV7-9; D may be TRBD2 (6 bases). V shed 4 bases and J shed 4 bases, with 11 bases lying between them. The CDR3 runs 13 residues. Germline V CDR1 and CDR2: SEHNR, FQNEAQ (reference sequence). The CDR3 nucleotides read TGTGCCAGCAGCTCGGGACTGGGATACGAGCAGTACTTC. Translated, it gives CASSSGLGYEQYF. The full variable domain, its missing parts supplied by reference TRBV7-9 and TRBJ2-7, is DTGVSQNPRHKITKRGQNVTFRCDPISEHNRLYWYRQTLGQGPEFLTYFQNEAQLEKSRLLSDRFSAERPKGSFSTLEIQRTEQGDSAMYLCASSSGLGYEQYFGPGTRLTVT.

This clone appeared once. This sequence joins TRBV15 and TRBJ1-1; no clear D. V lost 3 bases to trimming and J lost 0 bases, with 8 bases between them. CDR1 LNHNV and CDR2 YYDKDF come from the germline V gene (reference sequence). CDR3 size: 14 residues. CDR3 sequence reads: CATSSSRMNTEAFF. As DNA, the CDR3 is TGTGCCACCAGCAGCTCCCGAATGAACACTGAAGCTTTCTTT. The whole variable domain, filled in from reference TRBV15 and TRBJ1-1, reads DAMVIQNPRYQVTQFGKPVTLSCSQTLNHNVMYWYQQKSSQAPKLLFHYYDKDFNNEADTPDNFQSRRPNTSFCFLDIRSPGLGDTAMYLCATSSSRMNTEAFFGQGTRLTVV.

This clone was recorded only once. The chain recombines TRBV7-2 with TRBJ2-7; D is perhaps TRBD2 (6 bases). V lost 1 base, J lost 2 bases, and 12 bases lay in between. CDR3 length: 15 residues. In germline, CDR1 is SGHTA, CDR2 FQGNSA. Here the CDR3 DNA reads TGTGCCAGCAGCTTAGATCGCGGGATCGCCTACGAGCAGTACTTC. Its translation: CASSLDRGIAYEQYF. Supplemented by reference TRBV7-2 and TRBJ2-7, the full variable domain reads GAGVSQSPSNKVTEKGKDVELRCDPISGHTALYWYRQSLGQGLEFLIYFQGNSAPDKSGLPSDRFSAERTGGSVSTLTIQRTQQEDSAVYLCASSLDRGIAYEQYFGPGTRLTVT.

This clone was found once. The sample holds other DNA sequences that translate to the same CDR3. The V and J genes are TRBV28 and TRBJ2-7; D not resolved. Germline CDR1 is MDHEN and CDR2 is SYDVKM. The V gene lost 1 base and the J gene lost 5 bases, with 0 bases spanning the gap. The CDR3 loop spans 10 amino acids. CDR3 bases: TGTGCCAGCAGTTTATACGAGCAGTACTTC. It encodes CASSLYEQYF.

On this clone itself: The sample has other DNA sequences that encode this CDR3 too. This chain uses TRBV27 with TRBJ1-1, with TRBD1 matching 8 bases. Looked up from germline, CDR1 is MNHEY and CDR2 is SMNVEV (reference sequence). V lost 6 bases to trimming and J lost 1 base; unmatched junction nucleotides: 4. This CDR3 spans 14 amino acids. The CDR3 DNA sequence: TGTGCCAGCAGCTCTGACAGGGGGAACACTGAAGCTTTCTTT. Translated: CASSSDRGNTEAFF.

This rearrangement joins TRBV27 to TRBJ2-7; 9 positions agree with TRBD2. The V gene's germline CDR1 is MNHEY and CDR2 SMNVEV (reference sequence). J gave up 3 bases and V 6 bases, and 6 bases lay outside the gene matches. This CDR3 is 14 amino acids long. The CDR3 region is CASRKAGGSYEQYF. As DNA, the CDR3 is TGTGCCAGCAGAAAAGCGGGAGGTAGCTACGAGCAGTACTTC.

The rearrangement links TRBV27 to TRBJ2-2, with 7 bases aligning to TRBD2. CDR3 length: 16 residues. V shed 3 bases and J 5 bases; nucleotides not matched to a gene: 9. The germline CDR1 and CDR2 sequences are MNHEY and SMNVEV (reference sequence). The CDR3 loop is CASSFSRGRLTGELFF. The DNA for the CDR3 is TGTGCCAGCAGTTTTAGCCGCGGGAGATTAACCGGGGAGCTGTTTTTT.

DNA of the CDR3: TGCGCCAGCAGCCAATCTCAGACTAGCGGCAATGAGCAGTTCTTC. As protein: CASSQSQTSGNEQFF. The rearrangement links TRBV4-3 to TRBJ2-1, with 9 positions matching TRBD2. This CDR3 contains 15 residues. Unmatched junction bases numbered 5, after V lost 2 bases and J lost 6 bases. Looked up from germline, CDR1 is LGHNA and CDR2 is YSLEER.

This rearrangement joins TRBV27 to TRBJ2-5; D may correspond to TRBD1 or TRBD2 (5 bases each). The germline V gene has CDR1 MNHEY and CDR2 SMNVEV (reference sequence). CDR3 length: 14 residues. V was shortened by 2 bases and J by 1 base, with 8 bases between the two germline ends. CDR3 sequence (DNA): TGTGCCAGCAGTTTAGTTGGGGGCCAAGAGACCCAGTACTTC. Translated: CASSLVGGQETQYF.

This rearrangement joins TRBV6-1 to TRBJ2-1; the D gene is possibly TRBD1 (6 bases). This CDR3 has 12 residues. From germline, CDR1 is MNHNS and CDR2 SASEGT. V lost 6 bases and J 8 bases, leaving 11 bases between the germline ends. The DNA of the CDR3 is TGTGCCAGCAGACCCAGGGGCTATGAGCAGTTCTTC. Its protein product is CASRPRGYEQFF.

V usage is TRBV27 and J usage is TRBJ2-3, with D maybe TRBD1 (6 bases). The CDR3 is 13 residues long. Trimming pared 6 bases from V and 4 bases from J, leaving 11 bases between. The germline V gene has CDR1 MNHEY and CDR2 SMNVEV (reference sequence). The CDR3 nucleotides are TGTGCCAGCAGGGCACAGGGCGCAGATACGCAGTATTTT. Translating gives CASRAQGADTQYF.

The chain carries TRBV27 and TRBJ2-7, with 10 bases fitting TRBD1. Germline CDR1 and CDR2: MNHEY and SMNVEV (reference sequence). V lost 3 bases, J lost 4 bases, and 15 bases stayed unmatched. This CDR3 spans 18 amino acids. CDR3 in amino acids: CASSLGQGRVGSHYEQYF. As DNA, the CDR3 is TGTGCCAGCAGTTTGGGACAGGGGAGGGTAGGCTCGCATTACGAGCAGTACTTC.

CDR3 sequence (DNA): TGTGCCAGCAGTTGGCCCGGCGGCCGAAACACCGGGGAGCTGTTTTTT. Translated, it gives CASSWPGGRNTGELFF. The chain has TRBV28 and TRBJ2-2; D gene ambiguous. The V and J ends lost 4 bases and 2 bases respectively, with 14 bases between them. This CDR3 region has 16 residues. The germline CDR1 and CDR2 sequences are MDHEN and SYDVKM.